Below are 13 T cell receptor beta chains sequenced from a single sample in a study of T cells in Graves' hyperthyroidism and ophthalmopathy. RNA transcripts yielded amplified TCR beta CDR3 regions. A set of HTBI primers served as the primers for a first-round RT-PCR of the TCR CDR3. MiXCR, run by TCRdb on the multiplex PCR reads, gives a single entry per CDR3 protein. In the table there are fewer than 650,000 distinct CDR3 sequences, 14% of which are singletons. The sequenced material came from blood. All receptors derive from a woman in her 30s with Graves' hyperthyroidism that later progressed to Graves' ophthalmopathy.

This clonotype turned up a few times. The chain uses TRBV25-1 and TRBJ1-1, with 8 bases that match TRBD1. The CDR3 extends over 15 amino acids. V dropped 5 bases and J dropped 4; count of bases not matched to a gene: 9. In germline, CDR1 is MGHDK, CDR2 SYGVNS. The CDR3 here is CASSQTGVEITEAFF. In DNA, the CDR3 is TGTGCCAGCAGTCAGACAGGGGTCGAAATCACTGAAGCTTTCTTT.

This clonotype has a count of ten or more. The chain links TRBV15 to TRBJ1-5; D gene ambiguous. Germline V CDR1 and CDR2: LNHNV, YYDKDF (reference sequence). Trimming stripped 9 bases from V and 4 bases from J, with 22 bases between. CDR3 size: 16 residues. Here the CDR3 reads CATSVSGEGGNQPQHF. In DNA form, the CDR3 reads TGTGCCACGTCCGTCAGTGGTGAGGGTGGAAATCAGCCCCAGCATTTT.

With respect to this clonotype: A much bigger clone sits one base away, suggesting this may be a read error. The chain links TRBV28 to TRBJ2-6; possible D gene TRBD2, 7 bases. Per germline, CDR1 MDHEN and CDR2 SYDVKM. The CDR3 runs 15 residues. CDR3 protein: CASSLSPGGADVLTF. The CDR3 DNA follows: TGTGCCAGCAGTTTATCCCCTGGGGGGGCCGACGTCCTGACTTTC.

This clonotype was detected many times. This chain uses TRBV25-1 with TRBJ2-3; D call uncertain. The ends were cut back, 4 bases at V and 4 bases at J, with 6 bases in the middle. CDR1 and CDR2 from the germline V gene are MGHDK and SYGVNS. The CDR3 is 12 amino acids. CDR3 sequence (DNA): TGTGCCAGCAGTGGAGATTCAGATACGCAGTATTTT. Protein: CASSGDSDTQYF.

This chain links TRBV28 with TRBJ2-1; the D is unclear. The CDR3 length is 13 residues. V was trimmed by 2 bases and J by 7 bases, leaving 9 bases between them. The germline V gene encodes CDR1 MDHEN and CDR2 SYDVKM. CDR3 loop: CASSLPVRNEQFF. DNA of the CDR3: TGTGCCAGCAGTTTACCGGTTAGGAATGAGCAGTTCTTC.

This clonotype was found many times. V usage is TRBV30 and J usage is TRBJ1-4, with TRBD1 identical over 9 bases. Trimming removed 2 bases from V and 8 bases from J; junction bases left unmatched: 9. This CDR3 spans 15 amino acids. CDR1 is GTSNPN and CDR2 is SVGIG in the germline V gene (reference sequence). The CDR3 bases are TGTGCCTGGAGTCCTACAGGGGGCTTAGGCGAAAAACTGTTTTTT. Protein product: CAWSPTGGLGEKLFF.

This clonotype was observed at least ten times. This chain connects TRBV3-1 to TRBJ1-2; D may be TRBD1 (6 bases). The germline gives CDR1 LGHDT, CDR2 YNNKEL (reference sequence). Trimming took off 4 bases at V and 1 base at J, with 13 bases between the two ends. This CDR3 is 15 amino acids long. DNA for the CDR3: TGTGCCAGCAGCCTGCGGATGGACAGTAACTATGGCTACACCTTC. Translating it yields CASSLRMDSNYGYTF.

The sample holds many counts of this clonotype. CDR3 loop: CASSLGSSGPRGDTQYF. CDR3 sequence (DNA): TGTGCCAGCAGCTTAGGGAGTTCGGGCCCCAGGGGAGATACGCAGTATTTT. This chain links TRBV7-2 with TRBJ2-3; possible D gene TRBD1, 6 bases. The CDR3 is 17 residues long. The germline V and J ends were trimmed by 1 base and 5 bases, with 19 bases remaining between them. Germline CDR1 SGHTA, CDR2 FQGNSA. Based on the CDR3 plus reference TRBV7-2 and TRBJ2-3, the full variable domain is GAGVSQSPSNKVTEKGKDVELRCDPISGHTALYWYRQSLGQGLEFLIYFQGNSAPDKSGLPSDRFSAERTGGSVSTLTIQRTQQEDSAVYLCASSLGSSGPRGDTQYFGPGTRLTVL.

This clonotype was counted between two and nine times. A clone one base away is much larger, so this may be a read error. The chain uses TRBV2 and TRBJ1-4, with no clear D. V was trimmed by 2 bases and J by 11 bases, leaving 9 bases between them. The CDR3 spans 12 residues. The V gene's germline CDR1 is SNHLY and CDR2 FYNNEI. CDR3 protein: CASSEFSRKLFF. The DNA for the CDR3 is TGTGCCAGCAGTGAATTCTCCAGGAAACTGTTTTTT.

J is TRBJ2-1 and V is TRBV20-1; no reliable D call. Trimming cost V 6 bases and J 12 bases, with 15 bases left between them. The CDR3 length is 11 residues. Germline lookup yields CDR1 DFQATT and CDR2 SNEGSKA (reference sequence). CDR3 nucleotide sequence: TGCAGTGCCGGCGTGGAGCCCCGGCAGTTCTTC. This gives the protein CSAGVEPRQFF.

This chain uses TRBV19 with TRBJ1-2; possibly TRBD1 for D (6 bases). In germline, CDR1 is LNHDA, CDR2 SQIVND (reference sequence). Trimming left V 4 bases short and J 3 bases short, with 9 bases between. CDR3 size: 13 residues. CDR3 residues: CASSTDRYYGYTF. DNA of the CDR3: TGTGCCAGTAGTACCGACAGGTACTATGGCTACACCTTC.

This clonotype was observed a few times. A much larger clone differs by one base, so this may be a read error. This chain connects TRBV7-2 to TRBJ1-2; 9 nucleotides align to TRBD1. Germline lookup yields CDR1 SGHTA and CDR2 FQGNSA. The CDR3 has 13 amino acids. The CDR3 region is CASILEVQGALTF. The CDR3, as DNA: TGTGCCAGCATCTTAGAAGTACAGGGGGCACTCACCTTC.

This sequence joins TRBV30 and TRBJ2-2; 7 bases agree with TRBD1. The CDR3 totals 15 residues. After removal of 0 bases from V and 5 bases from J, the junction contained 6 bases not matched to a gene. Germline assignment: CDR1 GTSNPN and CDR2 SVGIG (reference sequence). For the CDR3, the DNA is TGTGCCTGGAGTGTAAGGGGCAGGGGGACCGGGGAGCTGTTTTTT. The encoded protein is CAWSVRGRGTGELFF.